Shown below are 27 T cell receptor beta chains from a single sample sequenced in a study of cytomegalovirus exposure and HLA in healthy donors. Libraries were prepared by immunoSEQ multiplex PCR; TCRdb keeps only in-frame clonotypes and omits some of them. The sample consists of 120,000 or so clones, more than 70% of them appearing once. Sequenced sample: PBMCs. These receptors all stem from a man aged 18 to 30 in good health and CMV-seronegative.

The rearrangement joins TRBV5-1 to TRBJ2-1; the match to TRBD1 covers 7 bases. Germline lookup yields CDR1 SGHRS and CDR2 YFSETQ. The CDR3 is 13 residues long. With V trimmed by 1 base and J by 6 bases, 1 base remained unmatched. CDR3 protein: CASSLTGVNEQFF. CDR3 in DNA: TGCGCCAGCAGCTTGACAGGGGTCAATGAGCAGTTCTTC.

The chain is built from TRBV7-8 and TRBJ2-1, with D maybe TRBD1 (6 bases). Trimming removed 3 bases at V and 8 bases at J, with 17 bases between. CDR1 SGHVS and CDR2 FQNEAQ come from the germline V gene. The length of the CDR3 is 15 residues. CDR3 in amino acids: CASSFRTGPRDEQFF. The CDR3 bases are TGTGCCAGCAGCTTCCGTACAGGGCCAAGGGATGAGCAGTTCTTC.

This clone was seen just once. The chain employs TRBV7-2 and TRBJ2-3, with D possibly being TRBD2 (6 bases). Germline loops: CDR1 SGHTA, CDR2 FQGNSA. The CDR3 totals 14 residues. Deletions cut 5 bases from V and 2 bases from J, with 11 bases between. The CDR3 loop reads CASSPGGVTDTQYF. In nucleotides, the CDR3 is TGTGCCAGCAGCCCGGGCGGGGTCACAGATACGCAGTATTTT.

This clone is a singleton in its sample. V gene TRBV9 combines with J gene TRBJ2-2; 10 bases agree with TRBD1. The junction had 3 bases not matched to a gene; V was cut back by 2 bases and J by 2 bases. The CDR3 covers 16 residues. Germline CDR1 and CDR2: SGDLS and YYNGEE. The chain's CDR3 is CASSVGTGANTGELFF. For the CDR3, the DNA is TGTGCCAGCAGCGTTGGGACAGGGGCCAACACCGGGGAGCTGTTTTTT.

The chain links TRBV5-4 to TRBJ1-2, with TRBD1 matching 9 bases. The CDR3 is 15 residues long. Germline V lookup: CDR1 SGHNT, CDR2 YYREEE (reference sequence). J lost 1 base, V lost 2 bases, and 3 bases had no gene match. The CDR3 region has the DNA TGTGCCAGCAGCTTAGGGGACAGGGATAACTATGGCTACACCTTC. Its protein is CASSLGDRDNYGYTF.

This clone was counted only a few times. The chain employs TRBV30 and TRBJ1-5; no firm D call. This CDR3 is 13 amino acids long. The germline V gene encodes CDR1 GTSNPN and CDR2 SVGIG (reference sequence). Trimming left V 3 bases short and J 6 bases short, with 12 bases between. DNA for the CDR3: TGTGCCTGGAGCTCCATGGCAGGTCAGCCCCAGCATTTT. Protein: CAWSSMAGQPQHF.

V gene TRBV6-1 combines with J gene TRBJ1-1; D gene ambiguous. Germline V gene data show CDR1 as MNHNS and CDR2 as SASEGT. V was pared by 2 bases and J by 4 bases, with 14 bases between. CDR3 length: 15 amino acids. As DNA, the CDR3 is TGTGCCAGCAGTGAAACCGGGCTTAGCGGCACTGAAGCTTTCTTT. This gives the protein CASSETGLSGTEAFF.

J is TRBJ2-3 and V is TRBV5-1; 10 bases fit TRBD1. Germline trimming cut 2 bases from V and 4 bases from J; bases unmatched to any gene: 7. This CDR3 spans 16 amino acids. CDR1 and CDR2 from the germline V gene are SGHRS and YFSETQ. The CDR3 coding sequence is TGCGCCAGCAGCTTCCTGACAGGGGGCGGTTCAGATACGCAGTATTTT. It yields the protein CASSFLTGGGSDTQYF.

The V call is TRBV7-2, the J call TRBJ2-1; D is unresolved. The CDR3 contains 12 residues. Germline V CDR1 and CDR2: SGHTA, FQGNSA. V dropped 5 bases and J dropped 7 bases, with 9 bases sitting between them. This chain's CDR3 is CASSRGVNEQFF. DNA for the CDR3: TGTGCCAGCAGCCGAGGAGTGAATGAGCAGTTCTTC.

This chain links TRBV12-5 with TRBJ1-5; D gene unclear. The V gene lost 0 bases and the J gene lost 2 bases, with 14 bases spanning the gap. CDR1 is LGHNT and CDR2 is FRNRAP in the germline V gene. The CDR3 loop spans 17 amino acids. CDR3 protein: CASGLVRGAGGNQPQHF. Here the CDR3 DNA reads TGTGCTAGTGGTTTGGTACGAGGAGCCGGAGGCAATCAGCCCCAGCATTTT.

The rearrangement joins TRBV11-2 to TRBJ2-4, with D maybe TRBD1 (5 bases). Germline V gene sequence: CDR1 SGHAT, CDR2 FQNNGV. V was shortened by 5 bases and J by 9 bases, with 20 bases between the two germline ends. CDR3 length equals 15 residues. The CDR3 sequence is CASSQNVEVRAIQYF. CDR3 DNA sequence: TGTGCCAGCAGCCAAAACGTCGAGGTCAGGGCCATTCAGTACTTC.

The chain links TRBV7-2 to TRBJ1-3; 9 nucleotides align to TRBD1. The junction had 12 bases not matched to a gene; V was cut back by 4 bases and J by 8 bases. CDR3 size: 16 residues. Germline lookup yields CDR1 SGHTA and CDR2 FQGNSA. CDR3 DNA: TGTGCCAGCAGCTCTAGGGGACAGGGCGATCGGCACACCATATATTTT. Its translation is CASSSRGQGDRHTIYF.

The chain links TRBV11-1 to TRBJ1-1; possibly TRBD1 for D (5 bases). V lost 1 base to trimming and J lost 0 bases, with 15 bases between them. The CDR3 consists of 17 residues. CDR1 and CDR2 from the germline V gene are SGHAT and FQDESV (reference sequence). This CDR3 is CASSLGEGPGLNTEAFF. The CDR3 DNA reads TGTGCCAGCAGCTTAGGGGAGGGGCCAGGATTGAACACTGAAGCTTTCTTT.

The V and J genes are TRBV30 and TRBJ1-6; TRBD1 agrees at 8 bases. Germline CDR1 and CDR2: GTSNPN and SVGIG (reference sequence). The CDR3 is 11 residues long. V gave up 5 bases and J gave up 16 bases; unmatched junction bases: 7. The CDR3 reads CAWLSTGALHF. CDR3 nucleotides: TGTGCCTGGCTTTCGACAGGGGCTCTCCACTTT.

The chain recombines TRBV12-2 with TRBJ1-2. TRBV12-2 is described as a pseudogene. CDR3 length equals 16 residues. In DNA form, the CDR3 reads TGTGCAAGTCGCCCCTTCATGGGGGGGTTTCCGCATGGCTACACCTTC. This gives the protein CASRPFMGGFPHGYTF.

The chain is built from TRBV30 and TRBJ1-3; a weak D match, TRBD1 (5 bases). Trimming took off 2 bases at V and 2 bases at J, with 7 bases between the two ends. Germline values: CDR1 GTSNPN, CDR2 SVGIG (reference sequence). The CDR3 extends over 13 amino acids. DNA for the CDR3: TGTGCCTGGAGTTTACAGGCTGGAAACACCATATATTTT. It encodes CAWSLQAGNTIYF.

This clone was seen only once. The J gene is TRBJ1-5, the V gene TRBV5-1; D perhaps matches TRBD1 (5 bases). Between the trimmed V and J ends, which lost 1 base and 3 bases, there was a span of 11 bases. The CDR3 is 15 amino acids. Germline V lookup: CDR1 SGHRS, CDR2 YFSETQ. CDR3 protein: CASSLQSGDNQPQHF. CDR3 bases: TGCGCCAGCAGCTTGCAGTCGGGGGACAATCAGCCCCAGCATTTT.

The rearrangement joins TRBV4-2 to TRBJ2-1; the match to TRBD2 covers 10 bases. J lost 8 bases, V lost 3 bases, and 7 bases had no gene match. Germline V gene data show CDR1 as LGHNA and CDR2 as YNFKEQ. The CDR3 is 15 amino acids. The CDR3 region has the DNA TGTGCCAGCAGCCACCGAGCGGGAGGGCCCTATGAGCAGTTCTTC. Its translation: CASSHRAGGPYEQFF.

This chain links TRBV30 with TRBJ1-5; 9 bases agree with TRBD1. This CDR3 comprises 13 residues. Per germline, CDR1 GTSNPN and CDR2 SVGIG (reference sequence). V shed 1 base and J 6 bases; nucleotides not matched to a gene: 1. The DNA for the CDR3 is TGTGCCTGGAGTGCGACAGGGGGTCAGCCCCAGCATTTT. It specifies CAWSATGGQPQHF.

The V gene is TRBV6-5, the J gene TRBJ1-1; 11 bases agree with TRBD1. CDR3 length equals 16 residues. Germline loops: CDR1 MNHEY, CDR2 SVGAGI. The V and J ends lost 4 bases and 4 bases, in that order; junction bases with no gene match: 8. CDR3 DNA sequence: TGTGCCAGCAGTTGGACAGGGGGCCGCCGCGGCACTGAAGCTTTCTTT. Its translation is CASSWTGGRRGTEAFF.

CDR3 in DNA: TGTGCCAGCAGCAGCGTAAAGGTCTCGTCTGGAAACACCATATATTTT. Translating it yields CASSSVKVSSGNTIYF. The chain recombines TRBV7-9 with TRBJ1-3; D is unresolved. CDR1 and CDR2 from the germline V gene are SEHNR and FQNEAQ (reference sequence). The V end lost 5 bases, the J end lost 1 base, and 15 bases lay between the germline ends. CDR3 length: 16 amino acids.

The rearrangement uses TRBV6-5 and TRBJ1-1; 8 bases fit TRBD1. The CDR3 runs to 15 residues. J was trimmed by 0 bases and V by 6 bases; bases with no gene match: 6. CDR1 MNHEY and CDR2 SVGAGI come from the germline V gene. The CDR3 DNA follows: TGTGCCAGCAGGGGACAGGATTTAATGAACACTGAAGCTTTCTTT. This codes for CASRGQDLMNTEAFF.

This chain joins TRBV14 and TRBJ2-7, with a possible D match to TRBD1 (6 bases). Trimming pared 2 bases from V and 0 bases from J, leaving 20 bases between. This CDR3 has 18 residues. Per germline, CDR1 SGHDN and CDR2 FVKESK. The CDR3 reads CASSQTGTKGSSSYEQYF. The CDR3 nucleotides are TGTGCCAGCAGCCAAACCGGGACAAAAGGTTCGAGCTCCTACGAGCAGTACTTC.

V usage is TRBV4-1 and J usage is TRBJ2-1; TRBD2 might be the D (6 bases). Germline CDR1 is MGHRA and CDR2 is YSYEKL. This CDR3 spans 17 amino acids. V lost 3 bases and J lost 2, with 17 bases in between. The CDR3 region has the DNA TGCGCCAGCAGCCACCGATACCTAGCGAGGGCCTACAATGAGCAGTTCTTC. This encodes CASSHRYLARAYNEQFF.

CDR3 sequence: CASSSLRATGEKLFF. CDR3 sequence (DNA): TGTGCCAGCAGCTCCCTCCGGGCTACGGGGGAAAAACTGTTTTTT. V is TRBV7-6 and J is TRBJ1-4; D is unclear. The CDR3 length is 15 residues. The V end lost 4 bases, the J end lost 8 bases, and 17 bases lay between the germline ends. The germline V gene has CDR1 SGHVS and CDR2 FNYEAQ.

The chain combines TRBV6-6 with TRBJ1-1; D possibly corresponds to TRBD1 (5 bases). Deletions cut 7 bases from V and 1 base from J, with 10 bases between. Per germline, CDR1 MNHNY and CDR2 SVGAGI (reference sequence). This CDR3 region has 13 residues. The CDR3 sequence is CASIPGGNTEAFF. DNA for the CDR3: TGTGCCAGCATCCCGGGGGGGAACACTGAAGCTTTCTTT.

The chain combines TRBV29-1 with TRBJ2-3; perhaps TRBD2 as D (6 bases). This CDR3 spans 10 amino acids. In germline, CDR1 is SQVTM, CDR2 ANQGSEA. Trimming pared 5 bases from V and 8 bases from J, leaving 8 bases between. CDR3 in amino acids: CSVLEGTQYF. DNA of the CDR3: TGCAGCGTTCTGGAGGGTACGCAGTATTTT.